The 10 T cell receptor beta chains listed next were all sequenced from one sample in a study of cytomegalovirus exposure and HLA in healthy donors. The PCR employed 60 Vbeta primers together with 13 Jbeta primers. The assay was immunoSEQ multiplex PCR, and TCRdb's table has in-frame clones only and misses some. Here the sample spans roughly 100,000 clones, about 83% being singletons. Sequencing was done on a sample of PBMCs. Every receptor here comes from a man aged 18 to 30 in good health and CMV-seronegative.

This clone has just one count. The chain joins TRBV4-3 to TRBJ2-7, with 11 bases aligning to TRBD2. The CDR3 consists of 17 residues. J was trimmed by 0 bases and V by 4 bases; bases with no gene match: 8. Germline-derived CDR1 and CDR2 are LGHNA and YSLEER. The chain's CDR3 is CASSLGLAGSSSYEQYF. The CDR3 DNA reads TGCGCCAGCAGCCTAGGACTAGCGGGTAGCTCCTCCTACGAGCAGTACTTC.

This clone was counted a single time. The CDR3 sequence is CASSPTRTGRSEQYF. In DNA form, the CDR3 reads TGTGCCAGCAGCCCTACCCGGACAGGGAGATCCGAGCAGTACTTC. The J gene is TRBJ2-5, the V gene TRBV6-5; 8 bases are a match to TRBD1. With the DNA end fitting TRBJ2-7 better, the J assignment may be wrong. Germline loops: CDR1 MNHEY, CDR2 SVGAGI. The length of the CDR3 is 15 residues.

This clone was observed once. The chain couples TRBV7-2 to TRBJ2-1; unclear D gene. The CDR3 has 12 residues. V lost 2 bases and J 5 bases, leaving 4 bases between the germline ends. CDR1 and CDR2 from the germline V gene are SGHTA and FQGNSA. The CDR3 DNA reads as TGTGCCAGCAGCTTACAAAACAATGAGCAGTTCTTC. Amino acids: CASSLQNNEQFF.

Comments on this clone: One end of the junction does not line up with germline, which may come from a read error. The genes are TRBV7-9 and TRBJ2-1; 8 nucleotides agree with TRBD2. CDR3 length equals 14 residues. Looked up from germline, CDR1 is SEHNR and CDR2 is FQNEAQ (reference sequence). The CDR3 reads CSSSPGTSFHEQFF. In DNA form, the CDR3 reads TGTTCCAGCAGCCCCGGGACTAGTTTCCATGAGCAGTTCTTC.

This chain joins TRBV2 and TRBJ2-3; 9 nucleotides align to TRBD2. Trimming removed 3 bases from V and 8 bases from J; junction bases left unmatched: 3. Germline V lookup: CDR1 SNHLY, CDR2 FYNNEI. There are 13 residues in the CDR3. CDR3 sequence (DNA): TGTGCCAGCAGTGATGGCGGGGGGGGTACGCAGTATTTT. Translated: CASSDGGGGTQYF.

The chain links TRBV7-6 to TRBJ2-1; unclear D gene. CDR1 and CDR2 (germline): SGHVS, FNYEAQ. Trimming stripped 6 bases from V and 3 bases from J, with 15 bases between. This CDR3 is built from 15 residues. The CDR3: CASRFEPSDYNEQFF. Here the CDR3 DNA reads TGTGCCAGCAGGTTTGAGCCCTCCGACTACAATGAGCAGTTCTTC.

CDR3 nucleotides: TGTGCCACCAGCAGAGGCAGGGATGGAGGGGTGGGGGGCTACACCTTC. It encodes CATSRGRDGGVGGYTF. The V gene is TRBV15, the J gene TRBJ1-2; perhaps TRBD1 as D (5 bases). The CDR3 sequence is 16 residues long. Deletions cut 1 base from V and 8 bases from J, with 20 bases between. Germline CDR1 is LNHNV and CDR2 is YYDKDF (reference sequence).

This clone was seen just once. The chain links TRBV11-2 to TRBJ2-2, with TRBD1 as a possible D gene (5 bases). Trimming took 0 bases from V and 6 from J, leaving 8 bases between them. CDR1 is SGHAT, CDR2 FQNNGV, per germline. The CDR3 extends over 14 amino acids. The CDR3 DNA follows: TGTGCCAGCAGCTTAGAGCCAGGGTCCGGGGAGCTGTTTTTT. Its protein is CASSLEPGSGELFF.

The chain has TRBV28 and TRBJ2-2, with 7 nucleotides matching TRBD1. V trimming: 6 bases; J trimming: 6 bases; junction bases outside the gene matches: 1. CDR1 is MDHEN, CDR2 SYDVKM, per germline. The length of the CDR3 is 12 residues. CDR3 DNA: TGTGCCAGCAGCGGGACAGCCGGGGAGCTGTTTTTT. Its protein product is CASSGTAGELFF.

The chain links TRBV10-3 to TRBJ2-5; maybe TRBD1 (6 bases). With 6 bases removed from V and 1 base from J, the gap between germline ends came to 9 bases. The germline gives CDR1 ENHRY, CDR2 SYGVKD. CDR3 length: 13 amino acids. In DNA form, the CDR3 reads TGTGCCATCAGGCTAGGGGGCCAAGAGACCCAGTACTTC. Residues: CAIRLGGQETQYF.